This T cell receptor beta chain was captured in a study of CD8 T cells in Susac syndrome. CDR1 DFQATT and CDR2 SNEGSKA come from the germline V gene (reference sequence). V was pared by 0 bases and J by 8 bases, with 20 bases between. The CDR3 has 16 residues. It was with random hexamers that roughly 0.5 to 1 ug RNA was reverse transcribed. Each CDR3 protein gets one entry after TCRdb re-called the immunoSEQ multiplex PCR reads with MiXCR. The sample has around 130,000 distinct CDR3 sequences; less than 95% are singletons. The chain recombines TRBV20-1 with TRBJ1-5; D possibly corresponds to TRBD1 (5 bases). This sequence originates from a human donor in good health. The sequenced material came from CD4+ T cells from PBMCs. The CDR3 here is CSARDFQGGPVEPQHF. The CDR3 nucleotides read TGCAGTGCTAGAGACTTTCAGGGAGGCCCGGTTGAGCCCCAGCATTTT.